Included here is one T cell receptor beta chain sequence, with context. Authors' methods: From reference gene primer amplification, estimates of nucleated cell counts were derived. The data were produced by immunoSEQ multiplex PCR, yet TCRdb's version contains in-frame clones alone and is incomplete. The D gene and trimming were derived from the DNA, and the V and J assignments and clone size from that table. The sample lists 85,000 to 130,000 clones; 70% to 80% were seen once. The data derive from a study of blood T cell repertoires in COVID-19. Study at large: COVID-19 samples collected from the United States, Italy and Spain covered acute and convalescent phases. T cells, B-cell-depleted T cells, or PBMCs supplied cDNA or gDNA.

CDR3 size: 12 residues. V was shortened by 5 bases and J by 6 bases, with 11 bases between the two germline ends. The sequenced material came from peripheral blood. The genes are TRBV12-3 or TRBV12-4 and TRBJ2-7, with D tentatively TRBD2 (6 bases). The TCR comes from a human donor with acute or convalescent COVID-19. The donor label of this sample is uncertain. CDR3 nucleotide sequence: TGTGCCAGCAGTGCGACTAGGGGCGAGCAGTACGTC. This gives the protein CASSATRGEQYV.